The entry that follows covers one TCR beta chain sequence. This clone's antigen is unknown. No base qualities exist here, and no much larger clone lies one base off it. To prepare the library, 5' RACE was applied. TCRdb records Illumina HiSeq 2000 as the sequencer. Template switching introduced a universal primer binding site; the final cDNA contained a unique molecular identifier, enabling accurate counting of TCR cDNA molecules. First-strand cDNA for TCR alpha and beta chains was synthesized from specific primers in the conserved constant-segment region. Each cDNA library was double barcoded, with a SMART-Mk sample barcode plus Illumina barcodes, to control for contamination. Two successive PCR steps introduced TruSeq adapter sequences along with Illumina sample barcodes. The Illumina HiSeq platform was used with custom primers to sequence TCR alpha and beta cDNA libraries. As for how the authors treated the data: Unique molecular identifiers were extracted from raw reads with MiGEC, and CDR3 positions were determined with MiXCR. Recombination models were inferred per individual with the repgenHMM and IGoR tools using an EM algorithm. The analysis of shared clonotypes was done with the tcR package in R, with sharing normalized by the product of cloneset sizes. Out-of-frame nonproductive sequences were analyzed to study raw recombination free of thymic and clonal selection effects. TCRdb ran its own pipeline on the public reads, namely fastp trimming at Q25 and MiXCR clone calling, and kept in-frame beta chains. All rows with the same CDR3 protein become a single entry with the most common DNA and genes. The V and J calls shown here were made by TCRdb, not taken from the authors' results. The sample yields about 690,000 distinct CDR3 sequences; about 20% were counted once. More than 4% of the sample lies in the top ten.

The data were taken from a study of identical twins (dated by TCRdb to between 2015 and 2016). Turning to the overall study: To test whether fetal clonotypes persist, the study used deep sequencing on TCR alpha and beta repertoires from monozygotic twins, unrelated adults of various ages, and cord blood. Replicate twin experiments were performed at different times using different library preparation protocols to rule out contamination.

All donors were healthy Caucasians. Three pairs of female monozygotic twins, all aged 18 to 29 years, were included in the twin cohort. Peripheral blood mononuclear cells were used as the source from which RNA for TCR libraries was isolated. Results the study describes overall, beyond this receptor: Compared with coincidental sharing between unrelated individuals, out-of-frame TCR alpha sequences shared between twins showed an excess of sequences with low generation probability. Because the same donors could not be followed over many years, conclusions were based on cross-sectional statistical analysis. Fewer insertions were carried by abundant cord blood beta clonotypes, a similar but weaker trend appeared in young adult naive repertoires, and no such trend appeared in memory repertoires. The excess sharing between twins in beta out-of-frame sequences was weaker because fewer shared sequences reduced the signal-to-noise ratio. Out-of-frame TCR alpha sharing in monozygotic twins was systematically underestimated by recombination models, whereas sharing between unrelated individuals was in agreement with the recombination models. Invariant T cells such as MAIT and iNKT could partly confound zero-insertion analyses, though diverse VJ usage argued against this for most clonotypes.

The CDR1 and CDR2 encoded by the germline V gene are SGDLS and YYNGEE. Trimmed from V: 4 bases; trimmed from J: 6 bases; junction bases lacking a gene match: 11. The CDR3 sequence holds 16 residues, the cysteine and phenylalanine included. The retained sequence is limited to the CDR3, 48 bases, with the frame set at the first base. These data also formed part of another study, on T cells expressing NK-cell markers. In that second paper, the authors write: Fewer than ten donors provided sorted CD3+CD56+NKG2C+, CD3+CD56+NKG2C- and CD3+CD56-NKG2C+ T-cell subsets, whose TCR beta-chain repertoires were profiled. Seven of the eight sequenced donors were HCMV-seropositive and one was HCMV-seronegative. To restrict sorting to alphabetaTCR-expressing T cells, an anti-gammadeltaTCR antibody was added in several experiments. In a handful of donors, the dominant CD3+CD56+NKG2C+ clonotypes were found to rank among the top 10 CD8+ clonotypes and to make up about 1.0-7.5% of CD8+ T cells. Those dominant clonotypes were again the most abundant among CD3+CD56-NKG2C+ cells in a few donors, at roughly 28.3-65%. Whether the expanded NKG2C-expressing T cell clones were specific for HCMV antigens remained unclear. The study sequenced eight donors, all healthy volunteers chosen at random: three men and five women. HCMV serostatus was determined by detecting HCMV-specific IgG in serum with a commercial ELISA kit. Bulk peripheral blood T-cell repertoires were additionally sequenced from unsorted PBMC for 5 or 6 donors. MIGEC handled demultiplexing of the reads and grouping by UMI, while MiTCR was used to assemble and quantify clonotypes. To exclude erroneous sequences, only TCR cDNA sequences supported by at least two reads were retained. The tcR package was used for downstream repertoire analysis, and clonotypes were matched across fractions by CDR3 nucleotide sequence plus V segment. VDJmatch was used to annotate antigen specificity against VDJdb, with one amino acid substitution allowed in CDR3.

The chain joins TRBV9 to TRBJ2-1, with TRBD2 matching 9 junction bases. Sequenced sample: PBMCs. This sequence originates from a woman aged 18-29 years in good health. The DNA sequence is TGTGCCAGCAGCCCTCGAGGGGGTAGCGGGAGCAATGAGCAGTTCTTC. This sequence encodes CASSPRGGSGSNEQFF.